This T cell receptor beta chain was retrieved from a study of blood T cell repertoires in COVID-19. Study-level information: Sites across the United States, Italy and Spain contributed samples from acute and convalescent COVID-19. From T cells, B-cell-depleted T cells, or PBMCs came the material, which was cDNA or gDNA.

Original data processing: Cell counts per sample came from amplifying reference gene primers. Some clones are missing from TCRdb's copy, which holds only in-frame ones; the method was immunoSEQ multiplex PCR. D and trimming come from the DNA, and the V and J calls and clone size come from that table. The sample yields roughly 86,000 clones, around 82% seen once. The germline gives CDR1 SGHDT, CDR2 YYEEEE. J lost 3 bases, V lost 4 bases, and 8 bases had no gene match. The CDR3 covers 15 residues. Seattle's enrolled individuals joined amid active infection and were then monitored longitudinally. The specimen was peripheral blood. The chain links TRBV5-6 to TRBJ2-3; TRBD1 agrees at 7 bases. The receptor's source is a woman of 80 years or more with COVID-19, enrolled during active disease. The CDR3 protein is CASSVLTGKTDTQYF. CDR3 coding DNA: TGTGCCAGCAGCGTCTTGACAGGGAAAACAGATACGCAGTATTTT. The full variable domain, its missing parts supplied by reference TRBV5-6 and TRBJ2-3, is DAGVTQSPTHLIKTRGQQVTLRCSPKSGHDTVSWYQQALGQGPQFIFQYYEEEERQRGNFPDRFSGHQFPNYSSELNVNALLLGDSALYLCASSVLTGKTDTQYFGPGTRLTVL.